Shown below are 10 T cell receptor beta chains from a single sample sequenced in a study of cytomegalovirus exposure and HLA in healthy donors. The PCR was carried out with 60 Vbeta primers and 13 Jbeta primers. The repertoire was sequenced with immunoSEQ multiplex PCR; TCRdb's copy has only in-frame clones and lacks some. This listing includes over 30,000 clones. Material for sequencing was PBMCs. The source of these receptors is a man between 35 and 55 years old in good health and CMV-seronegative.

The J gene is TRBJ1-2, the V gene TRBV29-1, with D possibly matching TRBD1 (5 bases). The CDR3 totals 13 residues. Germline loops: CDR1 SQVTM, CDR2 ANQGSEA. Deletions cut 4 bases from V and 2 bases from J, with 11 bases between. The CDR3 spells CSVGLSGNYGYTF. The CDR3 coding sequence is TGCAGCGTTGGTCTATCAGGGAACTATGGCTACACCTTC.

DNA of the CDR3: TGTGCCAGCAGCGATGGGATAGGCGGGTCCGGCTACGAGCAGTACTTC. This codes for CASSDGIGGSGYEQYF. The V and J genes are TRBV9 and TRBJ2-7, with TRBD2 as a possible D gene (5 bases). The CDR3 extends over 16 amino acids. The germline V and J ends were trimmed by 3 bases and 3 bases, with 19 bases remaining between them. Germline V gene lookup returns CDR1 SGDLS and CDR2 YYNGEE.

DNA of the CDR3: TGTGCCAGCAGCCGACGACTAGCGGGAGGCGACAATGAGCAGTTCTTC. This encodes CASSRRLAGGDNEQFF. This chain links TRBV4-2 with TRBJ2-1; 13 nucleotides line up with TRBD2. The ends lost 4 bases at V and 5 bases at J; junction bases unmatched: 5. Germline CDR1 is LGHNA and CDR2 is YNFKEQ. This CDR3 spans 16 amino acids.

The rearrangement joins TRBV9 to TRBJ1-4; 9 nucleotides match TRBD1. This CDR3 spans 16 amino acids. Germline lookup yields CDR1 SGDLS and CDR2 YYNGEE. V gave up 4 bases and J gave up 1 base; unmatched junction bases: 5. CDR3 nucleotides: TGTGCCAGCAGCCCGCGACAGGGGGGAACTAATGAAAAACTGTTTTTT. Translating gives CASSPRQGGTNEKLFF.

Turning to this clone: Within the sample, other DNA sequences also encode this same CDR3. The chain couples TRBV6-5 to TRBJ2-7; TRBD2 aligns across 9 bases. J lost 0 bases, V lost 0 bases, and 3 bases had no gene match. The CDR3 length is 16 residues. Germline CDR1 reads MNHEY; CDR2 reads SVGAGI. CDR3 amino acids: CASSYSSGGSSYEQYF. DNA of the CDR3: TGTGCCAGCAGTTACTCTAGCGGGGGAAGCTCCTACGAGCAGTACTTC.

The genes are TRBV30 and TRBJ2-7; 8 bases are a match to TRBD1. V trimming: 4 bases; J trimming: 4 bases; junction bases outside the gene matches: 9. The CDR3 length is 14 residues. CDR1 and CDR2 (germline): GTSNPN, SVGIG (reference sequence). In nucleotides, the CDR3 is TGTGCCTGGAAACGGGACAGGCTGGCATACGAGCAGTACTTC. Its protein is CAWKRDRLAYEQYF.

This chain joins TRBV5-1 and TRBJ2-3; 9 bases are a match to TRBD1. After removal of 4 bases from V and 4 bases from J, the junction contained 10 bases not matched to a gene. The CDR3 has 16 residues. Germline V gene sequence: CDR1 SGHRS, CDR2 YFSETQ. The CDR3 protein is CASSGPTGGRADTQYF. The CDR3 nucleotides read TGCGCCAGCAGCGGACCAACAGGGGGCCGAGCAGATACGCAGTATTTT.

The chain employs TRBV28 and TRBJ1-1, with unresolved D. Germline assignment: CDR1 MDHEN and CDR2 SYDVKM. The CDR3 totals 15 residues. V lost 5 bases, J lost 0 bases, and 13 bases lay in between. This CDR3 is CASSPPDGMNTEAFF. The DNA for the CDR3 is TGTGCCAGCAGTCCGCCAGACGGGATGAACACTGAAGCTTTCTTT.

This chain uses TRBV11-2 with TRBJ2-7; 11 positions match TRBD2. J was trimmed by 4 bases and V by 2 bases; bases with no gene match: 16. Germline assignment: CDR1 SGHAT and CDR2 FQNNGV. The CDR3 extends over 19 amino acids. Here the CDR3 reads CASSLIGGPTSGRVYEQYF. DNA for the CDR3: TGTGCCAGCAGCTTAATAGGGGGCCCTACTAGCGGGAGAGTTTACGAGCAGTACTTC.

This chain connects TRBV7-2 to TRBJ2-3; no definite D call. Germline V CDR1 and CDR2: SGHTA, FQGNSA. The V end lost 1 base, the J end lost 4 bases, and 9 bases lay between the germline ends. The CDR3 runs to 14 residues. This CDR3 reads CASSLGVSSDTQYF. As DNA, the CDR3 is TGTGCCAGCAGCTTAGGTGTGTCTTCAGATACGCAGTATTTT.